This T cell receptor beta chain originates from a study of blood T cell repertoires in COVID-19. About the study: Acute-phase and convalescent COVID-19 samples originated in the United States, Italy and Spain.

Participant-reported clinical history was the basis for cohort assignment. Each exposed participant met a COVID-19 case in the 2 weeks preceding study entry. Germline CDR1 is KGHSH and CDR2 is LQKENI. Trimming removed 6 bases from V and 6 bases from J, with 18 bases in between. CDR3 length: 15 amino acids. Produced via immunoSEQ multiplex PCR; TCRdb's table is partial and in-frame only. Here the sample spans approximately 220,000 clones, about four fifths being singletons. The sequence derives from a woman between 40 and 50 years old who had been exposed to COVID-19. The sequencing sample was made of PBMCs or T cells enriched from blood (not recorded which). The rearrangement links TRBV18 to TRBJ1-5; no clear D. The CDR3: CASSPDSGEGQPQHF. The CDR3 nucleotides are TGTGCCAGCTCCCCTGATTCGGGAGAGGGTCAGCCCCAGCATTTT. Drawing the rest from reference TRBV18 and TRBJ1-5, the complete variable domain is NAGVMQNPRHLVRRRGQEARLRCSPMKGHSHVYWYRQLPEEGLKFMVYLQKENIIDESGMPKERFSAEFPKEGPSILRIQQVVRGDSAAYFCASSPDSGEGQPQHFGDGTRLSIL.